Below, one TCR beta chain is given with its context. The target antigen is unknown. This record comes from a study of T cell responses to AZD1222 COVID-19 vaccine. Germline V gene data show CDR1 as SGDLS and CDR2 as YYNGEE. V lost 4 bases and J 8 bases, leaving 13 bases between the germline ends. CDR3 length: 14 amino acids. Study observations and caveats: The donors showed a predominance of white British ancestry and of females, with possible underestimation of clonal diversity. Reports say nearly half of spike-specific TCRs go after unmutated variant regions.

Here immunoSEQ multiplex PCR was the method, and the copy in TCRdb shows in-frame clones only, minus some. The sample consists of more than 100,000 clones, 75% to 90% of them appearing once. Source: peripheral blood, taken on day 0 of AZD1222 vaccination. This chain joins TRBV9 and TRBJ1-6; D not certain. This TCR was sampled from an adult in good health. The chain's CDR3 is CASSSRMADSPLHF. The CDR3 DNA is TGTGCCAGCAGCTCCCGGATGGCGGATTCACCCCTCCACTTT.